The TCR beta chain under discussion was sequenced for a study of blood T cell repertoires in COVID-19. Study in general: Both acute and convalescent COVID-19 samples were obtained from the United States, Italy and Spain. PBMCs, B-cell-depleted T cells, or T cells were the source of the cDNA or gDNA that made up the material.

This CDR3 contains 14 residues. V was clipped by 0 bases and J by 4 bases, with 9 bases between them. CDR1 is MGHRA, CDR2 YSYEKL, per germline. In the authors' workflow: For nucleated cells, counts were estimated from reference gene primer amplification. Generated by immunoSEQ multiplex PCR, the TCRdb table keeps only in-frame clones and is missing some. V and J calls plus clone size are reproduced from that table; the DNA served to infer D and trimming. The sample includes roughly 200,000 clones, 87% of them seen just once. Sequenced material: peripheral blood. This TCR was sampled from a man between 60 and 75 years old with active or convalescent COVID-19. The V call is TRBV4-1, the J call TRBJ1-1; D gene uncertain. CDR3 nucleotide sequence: TGCGCCAGCAGCCAAGATCCACGGGTCACTGAAGCTTTCTTT. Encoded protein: CASSQDPRVTEAFF.